A selection of T cell receptor beta chains follows, all from one sample in a study of fetal regulatory T cell absence and autoimmunity. Libraries were prepared by immunoSEQ multiplex PCR; TCRdb keeps only in-frame clonotypes and omits some of them. Here the sample spans around 100,000 clones, more than 70% being singletons. The sequencing sample was made of pancreas tissue. The receptors come from a male donor with IPEX syndrome. The CDR3 runs from the conserved cysteine through the conserved F or W. The D gene is left open where the match is weak. The size field is filled for only some rows; it gives once, few, many or a size class.

CDR3 protein	CDR3 DNA	CDR3 length	D gene	V gene	clone size	J gene
CASSVSGGRTGELFF	TGCGCCAGCAGCGTTAGCGGGGGGCGGACCGGGGAGCTGTTTTTT	15	TRBD2	TRBV5-1	.	TRBJ2-2
CASSQDWTGGEKLFF	TGCGCCAGCAGCCAAGACTGGACAGGGGGCGAAAAACTGTTTTTT	15	TRBD1	TRBV4-3	.	TRBJ1-4
CASSPNQGHEQYF	TGTGCCAGCAGTCCTAACCAGGGCCACGAGCAGTACTTC	13	.	TRBV11-3	few	TRBJ2-7
CASSLDSSGGEMGDTQYF	TGTGCCAGCAGCTTAGATTCTAGCGGGGGTGAAATGGGAGATACGCAGTATTTT	18	TRBD2	TRBV7-8	.	TRBJ2-3
CASSQDSTGTGVIYEQYF	TGCGCCAGCAGCCAAGATAGCACCGGGACAGGGGTCATCTACGAGCAGTACTTC	18	TRBD1	TRBV4-1	.	TRBJ2-7
CASSAGGRNEQFF	TGTGCCAGTAGTGCGGGGGGGCGAAATGAGCAGTTCTTC	13	TRBD2	TRBV19	.	TRBJ2-1
CASAGSSYEQYF	TGTGCCAGCGCTGGAAGTAGCTACGAGCAGTACTTC	12	.	TRBV5-5	.	TRBJ2-7
CASGQQGGLAGYNEQFF	TGTGCCAGCGGCCAGCAGGGAGGACTAGCGGGGTACAATGAGCAGTTCTTC	17	TRBD2	TRBV7-9	.	TRBJ2-1
CASIPLWDRANGYTF	TGCGCCAGCATTCCTCTCTGGGACAGGGCCAATGGCTACACCTTC	15	TRBD1	TRBV23-1	.	TRBJ1-2
CASSPSRFGLAGYAYEQYF	TGTGCCAGCAGCCCGTCACGGTTTGGACTAGCGGGTTACGCCTACGAGCAGTACTTC	19	TRBD2	TRBV28	.	TRBJ2-7
CASSLRQGANYGYTF	TGTGCCAGCAGTTTAAGACAGGGGGCTAACTATGGCTACACCTTC	15	TRBD1	TRBV27	.	TRBJ1-2
CATQNTEAFF	TGTGCCACCCAGAACACTGAAGCTTTCTTT	10	.	TRBV2	.	TRBJ1-1
CASSDAGQGDYEQYF	TGTGCCAGCAGTGACGCAGGACAGGGGGACTACGAGCAGTACTTC	15	TRBD1	TRBV6-4	.	TRBJ2-7
CATSRDRGGVGYTF	TGTGCCACCAGCAGAGATCGGGGGGGCGTTGGCTACACCTTC	14	.	TRBV15	.	TRBJ1-2
CASSLWDGRWGYTF	TGTGCCAGTAGCCTTTGGGACGGCCGATGGGGCTACACCTTC	14	.	TRBV19	few	TRBJ1-2
CASSPRGSRDQPQHF	TGTGCCAGTAGTCCGAGGGGGTCAAGGGATCAGCCCCAGCATTTT	15	.	TRBV19	.	TRBJ1-5
CASSEALGVFYGYTF	TGTGCCAGCAGTGAAGCGCTAGGGGTATTCTATGGCTACACCTTC	15	.	TRBV6-1	.	TRBJ1-2
CASSLRPGPNHEQYF	TGTGCCAGCAGCTTACGCCCGGGCCCGAACCACGAGCAGTACTTC	15	.	TRBV7-6	.	TRBJ2-7
CASGLGVGYTF	TGTGCTAGTGGTTTGGGGGTTGGCTACACCTTC	11	.	TRBV12-5	few	TRBJ1-2
CASSQEGGVEQFF	TGCGCCAGCAGCCAAGAGGGGGGGGTGGAGCAGTTCTTC	13	TRBD2	TRBV4-1	.	TRBJ2-1
CASSNQLGYGYTF	TGCGCCAGCAGCAACCAGCTAGGCTATGGCTACACCTTC	13	.	TRBV5-1	.	TRBJ1-2
CASSVRPSSGNTIYF	TGTGCCAGCAGCGTCCGACCGAGCTCTGGAAACACCATATATTTT	15	.	TRBV9	.	TRBJ1-3
CASSSRGTGYTF	TGTGCCAGCAGTTCTCGGGGAACCGGCTACACCTTC	12	.	TRBV27	.	TRBJ1-2
CASSLKGQGTHEQYF	TGTGCCAGCAGCTTAAAGGGACAGGGTACCCACGAGCAGTACTTC	15	TRBD1	TRBV5-4	.	TRBJ2-7
CAWVGSMNTEAFF	TGTGCCTGGGTGGGGAGCATGAACACTGAAGCTTTCTTT	13	.	TRBV30	.	TRBJ1-1
CASSPLRAGGVTEAFF	TGCGCCAGCAGCCCCCTCAGGGCGGGAGGGGTCACTGAAGCTTTCTTT	16	.	TRBV4-1	.	TRBJ1-1
CASGPSEGGLQETQYF	TGTGCTAGTGGTCCCTCAGAGGGAGGACTCCAAGAGACCCAGTACTTC	16	.	TRBV12-5	few	TRBJ2-5
CASSDWQGAGGYTF	TGTGCCAGCAGTGATTGGCAGGGGGCTGGTGGCTACACCTTC	14	TRBD1	TRBV6-1	.	TRBJ1-2
CASSQVRALYDNEQFF	TGCGCCAGCAGCCAAGTCCGGGCTCTTTATGACAATGAGCAGTTCTTC	16	.	TRBV4-1	.	TRBJ2-1
CSVEGGTGELFF	TGCAGCGTTGAAGGGGGCACCGGGGAGCTGTTTTTT	12	.	TRBV29-1	few	TRBJ2-2
CAISESGNEQFF	TGTGCCATCAGTGAGTCAGGGAATGAGCAGTTCTTC	12	.	TRBV10-3	.	TRBJ2-1
CASRTTEYNQPQHF	TGTGCCAGCAGAACTACAGAGTATAATCAGCCCCAGCATTTT	14	.	TRBV6-1	.	TRBJ1-5
CASGNRDRAPKGYTF	TGTGCCAGCGGGAACCGGGACAGGGCCCCCAAAGGCTACACCTTC	15	TRBD1	TRBV5-8	.	TRBJ1-2
CASSPSSEGPPFYGYTF	TGTGCCAGCAGTCCATCCTCAGAGGGGCCCCCTTTTTATGGCTACACCTTC	17	.	TRBV27	.	TRBJ1-2
CAISESNSYEQYF	TGTGCCATCAGTGAGTCCAACTCCTACGAGCAGTACTTC	13	.	TRBV10-3	few	TRBJ2-7
CASSPGRSYYEQYF	TGTGCCAGTAGCCCCGGGAGGAGCTACTACGAGCAGTACTTC	14	TRBD2	TRBV19	few	TRBJ2-7
CASSVWIGYTF	TGTGCCAGCAGTGTTTGGATCGGCTACACCTTC	11	.	TRBV6-1	.	TRBJ1-2
CATSRDSNVLTF	TGTGCCACCAGCAGAGACAGCAACGTCCTGACTTTC	12	.	TRBV15	.	TRBJ2-6
CASSELTGSGTDTQYF	TGTGCCAGCAGCGAATTGACAGGGAGTGGCACAGATACGCAGTATTTT	16	TRBD1	TRBV9	.	TRBJ2-3
CASSSWGDRGAGELFF	TGTGCCAGCAGCTCGTGGGGTGACAGGGGCGCCGGGGAGCTGTTTTTT	16	TRBD1	TRBV7-6	.	TRBJ2-2
CASSWTGGGNQPQHF	TGTGCCAGCAGCTGGACAGGGGGGGGCAATCAGCCCCAGCATTTT	15	TRBD1	TRBV11-2	.	TRBJ1-5
CASSFLGQGGREQYF	TGTGCCAGCAGCTTTCTAGGGCAGGGGGGTCGCGAGCAGTACTTC	15	.	TRBV13	.	TRBJ2-7